These T cell receptor beta chains were read from a single sample in a study of brain metastases from non-small cell lung cancer. The assay was immunoSEQ multiplex PCR, and TCRdb's table has in-frame clones only and misses some. Among roughly 1,500 clones listed, about 88% were seen once. The source material was primary lung tumor tissue. The receptors derive from a donor aged 40 or older with non-small cell lung cancer. The CDR3 runs from the conserved cysteine through the conserved F or W. A D gene is named only where the DNA matches it firmly. The size of a clone is reported for some rows only, either as once, few or many, or as a class for expanded clones.

-	-	TRBV14	TRBJ2-2	TGTGCCAGCAGCCCGGGGACGAACACCGGGGAGCTGTTTTTT	CASSPGTNTGELFF
-	-	TRBV29-1	TRBJ2-6	TGCAGCGCGGCGGGGTGGCTTGGTACTGGGGCCAACGTCCTGACTTTC	CSAAGWLGTGANVLTF
-	-	TRBV18	TRBJ2-3	TGTGCCAGCTCACCTGGGACTCCTCCAGATACGCAGTATTTT	CASSPGTPPDTQYF
once	-	TRBV27	TRBJ1-2	TGTGCCAGCAGTTTATCTCCCCGGGGGCAAGGCTACACCTTC	CASSLSPRGQGYTF
-	-	TRBV2	TRBJ1-5	TGTGCCAGCACCCAGAGCTATAGCAATCAGCCCCAGCATTTT	CASTQSYSNQPQHF
once	TRBD2	TRBV7-9	TRBJ2-1	TGTGCCAGCAGCTTCGGGACTAGCGGGGGAAATGAGCAGTTCTTC	CASSFGTSGGNEQFF
-	TRBD2	TRBV30	TRBJ2-3	TGTGCCTGGAGTGTACCGAGTGGGCTAGCGGGTCTGGCACGTCCGCAGTATTTT	CAWSVPSGLAGLARPQYF
-	TRBD1	TRBV2	TRBJ1-5	TGTGCCAGCAGTGGACAGGGCGGCAATCAGCCCCAGCATTTT	CASSGQGGNQPQHF
-	TRBD1	TRBV5-1	TRBJ1-4	TGCGCCAACAGCCCCCAGACAGGGAATCTTAATGAAAAACTGTTTTTT	CANSPQTGNLNEKLFF
-	-	TRBV6-1	TRBJ2-2	TGTGCCAGCAGTGAACTAACCAACACCGGGGAGCTGTTTTTT	CASSELTNTGELFF
-	-	TRBV11-1	TRBJ2-3	TGTGCCAGCAGCCCGTTAGGCCCCACAGATACGCAGTATTTT	CASSPLGPTDTQYF
few	TRBD1	TRBV5-5	TRBJ2-3	TGTGCCAGCAGCTTATGGACAGGGGTTAAAGATACGCAGTATTTT	CASSLWTGVKDTQYF
-	TRBD2	TRBV9	TRBJ2-3	TGTGCCAGCAGCGCCGTTCCGGGACTAGCGGAAAGCACAGATACGCAGTATTTT	CASSAVPGLAESTDTQYF
-	TRBD1	TRBV18	TRBJ1-1	TGTGCCAGCTCACCAAAATGGACAGGGGGGGGGAACACTGAAGCTTTCTTT	CASSPKWTGGGNTEAFF
-	-	TRBV9	TRBJ2-3	TGTGCCAGCAGCGTAGGACTTGGAACCTCAACAGATACGCAGTATTTT	CASSVGLGTSTDTQYF
-	TRBD1	TRBV10-3	TRBJ1-1	TGTGCCATCACCTCGAAACCCCTGACAGGGTCGAACACTGAAGCTTTCTTT	CAITSKPLTGSNTEAFF
-	TRBD1	TRBV30	TRBJ1-1	TGTGCCTGGAGGGGCGACAGGGGTTGGACTGAAGCTTTCTTT	CAWRGDRGWTEAFF
-	-	TRBV6-1	TRBJ2-3	TGTGCCAGCAGTGAAATCGGGGGAACCACAGATACGCAGTATTTT	CASSEIGGTTDTQYF
once	TRBD1	TRBV6-6	TRBJ1-1	TGTGCCAGCAGTTCTACAGGGGGGTACTATAAATATGAAGCTTTCTTT	CASSSTGGYYKYEAFF
-	-	TRBV6-2/TRBV6-3	TRBJ2-2	TGTGCCAGCAGTTTGTGGGGCGTCCCCGGGGAGCTGTTTTTT	CASSLWGVPGELFF
-	TRBD1	TRBV19	TRBJ2-6	TGTGCCAGTAGTAAGGACAGGGGGCTGGGGGCCAACGTCCTGACTTTC	CASSKDRGLGANVLTF
-	-	TRBV9	TRBJ2-2	TGTGCCAGCAGCGTAGAGGGAAGGCGCGGCACCGGGGAGCTGTTTTTT	CASSVEGRRGTGELFF
-	TRBD1	TRBV7-2	TRBJ2-7	TGTGCCAGCAGCCTTACAGGGGGTTTATCCTACGAGCAGTACTTC	CASSLTGGLSYEQYF
-	-	TRBV5-6	TRBJ1-1	TGTGCCAGCAGCTTGGTCAGAGAGATGAACACTGAAGCTTTCTTT	CASSLVREMNTEAFF
-	-	TRBV3-1/TRBV3-2	TRBJ1-1	TGTGCCAGCAGCCAAGAAGCGATGAACACTGAAGCTTTCTTT	CASSQEAMNTEAFF
-	TRBD2	TRBV7-6	TRBJ2-1	TGTGCCAGCAGCTTAATTCCAGCGGGGGAATACAATGAGCAGTTCTTC	CASSLIPAGEYNEQFF